A single sample gave rise to the 21 T cell receptor beta chains below, sequenced in a study of blood T cell repertoires in COVID-19. The repertoire was sequenced with immunoSEQ multiplex PCR; TCRdb's copy has only in-frame clones and lacks some. The sample lists hundreds of thousands of clones, roughly nine tenths seen once, with 2.5% to 3.5% in the top ten. The sequencing sample was made of PBMCs or T cells enriched from blood (not recorded which). These receptors all come from a woman in her twenties or thirties who had recovered from COVID-19.

The chain employs TRBV5-1 and TRBJ1-4, with D maybe TRBD1 (6 bases). The length of the CDR3 is 16 residues. Trimming left V 0 bases short and J 1 base short, with 10 bases between. CDR1 and CDR2 (germline): SGHRS, YFSETQ. The CDR3 nucleotides are TGCGCCAGCAGCTTGGTTGGGACAAGAACTAATGAAAAACTGTTTTTT. Its translation: CASSLVGTRTNEKLFF.

CDR3: CASNPGQDMIQPQHF. CDR3 nucleotide sequence: TGTGCCAGCAATCCGGGACAGGATATGATTCAGCCCCAGCATTTT. The chain joins TRBV6-5 to TRBJ1-5; 8 positions match TRBD1. Germline lookup yields CDR1 MNHEY and CDR2 SVGAGI. The V segment lost 7 bases and the J segment 6 bases; nucleotides outside the gene matches: 11. The CDR3 length is 15 residues.

The CDR3 region is CASSVWENNEQFF. CDR3 coding DNA: TGCGCCAGCAGCGTATGGGAGAACAATGAGCAGTTCTTC. The genes are TRBV5-1 and TRBJ2-1; tentatively, D is TRBD2 (5 bases). This CDR3 contains 13 residues. V was cut by 4 bases and J by 5 bases, with 10 bases left in between. Germline CDR1 reads SGHRS; CDR2 reads YFSETQ. The entire variable domain, with the rest obtained from reference TRBV5-1 and TRBJ2-1, is as follows: KAGVTQTPRYLIKTRGQQVTLSCSPISGHRSVSWYQQTPGQGLQFLFEYFSETQRNKGNFPGRFSGRQFSNSRSEMNVSTLELGDSALYLCASSVWENNEQFFGPGTRLTVL.

Worth noting for this clone: Additional DNA sequences in this sample encode the identical CDR3. This chain joins TRBV2 and TRBJ1-5; 8 bases map to TRBD1. The CDR3 runs to 14 residues. Germline V CDR1 and CDR2: SNHLY, FYNNEI. The ends lost 1 base at V and 4 bases at J; junction bases unmatched: 0. DNA for the CDR3: TGTGCCAGCAGTGAAGGGACAGGGAATCAGCCCCAGCATTTT. Translation gives CASSEGTGNQPQHF.

Written as DNA, the CDR3 is TGTGCCAGCAACTCAGGTTCCTACAATGAGCAGTTCTTC. Translating it yields CASNSGSYNEQFF. J is TRBJ2-1 and V is TRBV27; D is unclear. This CDR3 region has 13 residues. Trimming took 7 bases from V and 1 from J, leaving 8 bases between them. The germline V gene has CDR1 MNHEY and CDR2 SMNVEV (reference sequence).

This chain joins TRBV6-5 and TRBJ1-1, with D hard to call. In germline, CDR1 is MNHEY, CDR2 SVGAGI. This CDR3 is 11 amino acids long. The V end was cut by 6 bases, the J end by 6 bases, with 8 bases between. The CDR3 nucleotides are TGTGCCAGCAGATCAGGTCCTGAAGCTTTCTTT. Translated: CASRSGPEAFF.

This chain joins TRBV20-1 and TRBJ2-7; D might be TRBD2 (5 bases). Germline-derived CDR1 and CDR2 are DFQATT and SNEGSKA (reference sequence). The CDR3 consists of 10 residues. Trimming cost V 5 bases and J 7 bases, with 9 bases left between them. Written as DNA, the CDR3 is TGCAGTGCTCTCCGGGGTGAGCAGTACTTC. Translating it yields CSALRGEQYF.

This sequence joins TRBV19 and TRBJ1-1; D call uncertain. Trimming removed 0 bases at V and 1 base at J, with 12 bases between. CDR1 and CDR2 from the germline V gene are LNHDA and SQIVND (reference sequence). The length of the CDR3 is 16 residues. CDR3 coding DNA: TGTGCCAGTAGTATAGATTCACGGGGAGCGAACACTGAAGCTTTCTTT. Translating it yields CASSIDSRGANTEAFF.

This rearrangement joins TRBV4-1 to TRBJ2-1; D is perhaps TRBD1 (5 bases). This CDR3 region has 15 residues. The V and J ends lost 4 bases and 3 bases respectively, with 13 bases between them. The germline V gene encodes CDR1 MGHRA and CDR2 YSYEKL. CDR3 coding DNA: TGCGCCAGCAGCCCTCGAGAAGGGGACTACAATGAGCAGTTCTTC. Translated, it gives CASSPREGDYNEQFF.

V gene TRBV7-2 combines with J gene TRBJ2-1, with D perhaps TRBD1 (6 bases). CDR1 and CDR2 (germline): SGHTA, FQGNSA. Trimming took 1 base from V and 10 from J, leaving 11 bases between them. This CDR3 contains 13 residues. The CDR3 DNA reads TGTGCCAGCAGCTTAGGCAGGGGTCGAGAGCAGTTCTTC. It codes for CASSLGRGREQFF.

The table lists this clone with a count of one. This chain joins TRBV5-1 and TRBJ1-2; D might be TRBD1 (6 bases). V gave up 0 bases and J gave up 0 bases, with 12 bases separating them. CDR3 size: 16 residues. Germline loops: CDR1 SGHRS, CDR2 YFSETQ. For the CDR3, the DNA is TGCGCCAGCAGCTTGGTTCCAGGGGACGCTAACTATGGCTACACCTTC. This encodes CASSLVPGDANYGYTF.

This sequence joins TRBV6-5 and TRBJ2-1, with TRBD1 matching 7 bases. CDR1 is MNHEY and CDR2 is SVGAGI in the germline V gene. The CDR3 has 15 residues. J gave up 2 bases and V 6 bases, and 7 bases lay outside the gene matches. The CDR3 bases are TGTGCCAGCAGGCCTGGACAGGCCACCTACAATGAGCAGTTCTTC. It is translated as CASRPGQATYNEQFF.

The chain carries TRBV24-1 and TRBJ2-1, with 14 bases that match TRBD2. With V trimmed by 3 bases and J by 0 bases, 6 bases remained unmatched. The germline V gene has CDR1 KGHDR and CDR2 SFDVKD. The CDR3 length is 19 residues. The CDR3, as DNA: TGTGCCACCAGTGATAGACTAGCGGGAGGGTTGAGCTCCTACAATGAGCAGTTCTTC. This sequence encodes CATSDRLAGGLSSYNEQFF.

This sequence joins TRBV21-1 and TRBJ1-2. TRBV21-1 is noted as a pseudogene. The CDR3 runs 20 residues. The CDR3 coding sequence is TGTGCCAGCAGCAAGGGTAGTGGTTGCCAAGACCCCCTAGCTAACTATGGCTACACCTTC. This sequence encodes CASSKGSGCQDPLANYGYTF.

CDR3 protein: CASSSRDSYGYTF. CDR3 bases: TGTGCCAGCAGCTCAAGAGACAGCTATGGCTACACCTTC. The rearrangement joins TRBV7-2 to TRBJ1-2, with D tentatively TRBD1 (5 bases). Germline loops: CDR1 SGHTA, CDR2 FQGNSA. This CDR3 has 13 amino acids. V lost 4 bases, J lost 4 bases, and 10 bases lay in between.

V and J are TRBV28 and TRBJ1-4, with a weak D call TRBD1 (5 bases). There are 11 residues in the CDR3. V lost 6 bases and J lost 14, with 13 bases in between. Germline CDR1 and CDR2: MDHEN and SYDVKM. CDR3 sequence: CASSREGRLFF. The CDR3 nucleotides read TGTGCCAGCAGCAGGGAGGGTAGGCTGTTTTTT.

This chain uses TRBV6-1 with TRBJ2-7; D call uncertain. V gave up 1 base and J gave up 4 bases, with 11 bases separating them. Germline V gives CDR1 MNHNS, CDR2 SASEGT. The CDR3 sequence is 14 residues long. The CDR3 DNA reads TGTGCCAGCAGTGAAGAGCCGTTGCTATACGAGCAGTACTTC. This gives the protein CASSEEPLLYEQYF.

The chain is built from TRBV15 and TRBJ2-6; D possibly corresponds to TRBD1 (6 bases). Germline values: CDR1 LNHNV, CDR2 YYDKDF (reference sequence). CDR3 size: 16 residues. Trimming pared 5 bases from V and 2 bases from J, leaving 13 bases between. The CDR3 DNA is TGTGCCACCAGCCGCCGACAGGTGGCTGGGGCCAACGTCCTGACTTTC. Its protein product is CATSRRQVAGANVLTF.

J is TRBJ2-1 and V is TRBV7-2; TRBD2 aligns across 9 bases. CDR3 length: 15 amino acids. The trim removed 5 bases at V and 9 bases at J, leaving 11 bases unmatched. Germline lookup yields CDR1 SGHTA and CDR2 FQGNSA. The CDR3 loop reads CASSEQRGEYTEQFF. DNA of the CDR3: TGTGCCAGCAGCGAACAGCGGGGGGAGTATACTGAGCAGTTCTTC.

The chain employs TRBV10-3 and TRBJ2-2; 9 nucleotides line up with TRBD1. Losses at the gene ends were 6 bases for V and 4 bases for J; bases not matched to a gene: 3. The CDR3 is 14 residues long. Germline CDR1 is ENHRY and CDR2 is SYGVKD. CDR3 in amino acids: CAISPGQGTGELFF. The CDR3 nucleotides are TGTGCCATCAGCCCGGGACAGGGCACCGGGGAGCTGTTTTTT.

V and J are TRBV6-5 and TRBJ2-5, with 8 bases that match TRBD2. Germline assignment: CDR1 MNHEY and CDR2 SVGAGI. The ends lost 6 bases at V and 4 bases at J; junction bases unmatched: 7. The CDR3 runs 14 residues. The CDR3 loop reads CASSAGGALETQYF. CDR3 coding DNA: TGTGCCAGCAGCGCCGGGGGGGCCTTAGAGACCCAGTACTTC.